The clone carrying this T cell receptor beta chain turned up a few times. Library preparation (for TCRbeta) was performed with unique molecular identifiers. TCRdb independently ran MiXCR on the PCR reads; one entry per CDR3 protein. Found here are roughly 500,000 distinct CDR3 sequences, about a sixth of them singletons; the top ten hold over 3%. These data come from a study of T-cell reconstitution after alpha-beta-depleted transplantation in children. Germline V gives CDR1 KGHDR, CDR2 SFDVKD. CDR3 size: 13 residues. V was cut by 1 base and J by 5 bases, with 5 bases left in between. The sequence came from a human donor who donated a stem cell graft to a child with acute lymphoblastic leukemia. The sample consisted of PBMCs from the stem cell graft donor, taken from the stem cell graft. The rearrangement joins TRBV24-1 to TRBJ2-4; TRBD1 might be the D (5 bases). CDR3 protein: CATSDLQENIQYF. The CDR3 DNA reads as TGTGCCACCAGTGATTTACAGGAAAACATTCAGTACTTC.